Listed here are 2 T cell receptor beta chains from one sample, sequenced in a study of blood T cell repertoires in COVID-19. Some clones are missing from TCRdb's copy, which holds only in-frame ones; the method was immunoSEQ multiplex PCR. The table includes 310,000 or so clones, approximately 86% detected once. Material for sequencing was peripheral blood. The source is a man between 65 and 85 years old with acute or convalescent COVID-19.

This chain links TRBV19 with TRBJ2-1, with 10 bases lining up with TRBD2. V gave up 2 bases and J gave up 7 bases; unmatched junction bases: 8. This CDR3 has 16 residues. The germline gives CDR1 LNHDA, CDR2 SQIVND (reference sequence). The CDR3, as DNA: TGTGCCAGTAGTATATGGCCTAGCGGGGGTTATAATGAGCAGTTCTTC. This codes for CASSIWPSGGYNEQFF. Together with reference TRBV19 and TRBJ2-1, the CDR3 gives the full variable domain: DGGITQSPKYLFRKEGQNVTLSCEQNLNHDAMYWYRQDPGQGLRLIYYSQIVNDFQKGDIAEGYSVSREKKESFPLTVTSAQKNPTAFYLCASSIWPSGGYNEQFFGPGTRLTVL.

CDR3 sequence: CASSFPGQNYGYTF. The CDR3 region has the DNA TGCGCCAGCAGCTTCCCAGGACAGAACTATGGCTACACCTTC. The chain is built from TRBV5-1 and TRBJ1-2; a weak D match, TRBD1 (6 bases). V lost 2 bases to trimming and J lost 2 bases, with 10 bases between them. Germline loops: CDR1 SGHRS, CDR2 YFSETQ. The CDR3 has 14 residues.